What follows are 17 T cell receptor beta chains derived from one specimen sequenced in a study of long-term antiretroviral therapy in people with HIV. The authors ran the immunoSEQ assay, v3.0, at survey level. Produced via immunoSEQ multiplex PCR; TCRdb's table is partial and in-frame only. Seen here are under 30,000 clones, approximately 90% observed once, and the top ten hold less than 8.5%. The sequencing here drew on unsorted PBMCs, taken about 5 years before starting antiretroviral therapy. The receptors originated from a man between 45 and 60 years old with HIV.

This chain links TRBV28 with TRBJ2-4; 8 bases fit TRBD2. V shed 2 bases and J 3 bases; nucleotides not matched to a gene: 3. Germline-derived CDR1 and CDR2 are MDHEN and SYDVKM. The CDR3 runs 15 residues. The CDR3 reads CASSLPGLVKNIQYF. The CDR3 DNA is TGTGCCAGCAGTTTACCGGGACTAGTCAAAAACATTCAGTACTTC. Supplemented by reference TRBV28 and TRBJ2-4, the full variable domain reads DVKVTQSSRYLVKRTGEKVFLECVQDMDHENMFWYRQDPGLGLRLIYFSYDVKMKEKGDIPEGYSVSREKKERFSLILESASTNQTSMYLCASSLPGLVKNIQYFGAGTRLSVL.

The chain recombines TRBV27 with TRBJ1-2; D is unresolved. The V end was cut by 5 bases, the J end by 2 bases, with 12 bases between. The CDR3 has 14 residues. Germline V gene lookup returns CDR1 MNHEY and CDR2 SMNVEV (reference sequence). DNA for the CDR3: TGTGCCAGCAGTCCTCGGACGGGGAACTATGGCTACACCTTC. Translation gives CASSPRTGNYGYTF.

The rearrangement links TRBV2 to TRBJ1-2; D unclear. The germline V gene has CDR1 SNHLY and CDR2 FYNNEI. The CDR3 totals 13 residues. Trimming shortened V by 1 base and J by 7 bases, and 10 bases separated the two germline ends. The CDR3 DNA reads TGTGCCAGCAGTGAAGTACAGAGAGGTGGCTACACCTTC. Translation: CASSEVQRGGYTF.

The chain employs TRBV10-3 and TRBJ2-3, with no clear D. The CDR3 covers 12 residues. Trimming took off 3 bases at V and 1 base at J, with 2 bases between the two ends. Germline lookup yields CDR1 ENHRY and CDR2 SYGVKD. Here the CDR3 DNA reads TGTGCCATCAGTGATGGCACAGATACGCAGTATTTT. This sequence encodes CAISDGTDTQYF.

A single count supports this clone. The J gene is TRBJ2-2, the V gene TRBV11-3; 12 bases fit TRBD1. The germline V gene encodes CDR1 SGHNT and CDR2 YENEEA. V shed 5 bases, J shed 8 bases, and the junction held 6 bases outside the gene matches. The CDR3 extends over 15 amino acids. The CDR3 protein is CASSPGTGGLGELFF. In DNA form, the CDR3 reads TGTGCCAGCAGCCCCGGGACAGGGGGCTTAGGGGAGCTGTTTTTT.

CDR3 in DNA: TGTGCCAGCAGCTTAGGTTTGGACGCCTCCTACGAGCAGTACTTC. This sequence encodes CASSLGLDASYEQYF. This chain uses TRBV11-2 with TRBJ2-7, with D unclear. Deletions cut 1 base from V and 0 bases from J, with 10 bases between. The germline V gene has CDR1 SGHAT and CDR2 FQNNGV. The length of the CDR3 is 15 residues.

The J gene is TRBJ1-2, the V gene TRBV5-1, with 9 bases matching TRBD1. This CDR3 is 14 amino acids long. V gave up 4 bases and J gave up 1 base; unmatched junction bases: 2. Germline values: CDR1 SGHRS, CDR2 YFSETQ. CDR3 sequence: CASSGTGFNYGYTF. CDR3 DNA sequence: TGCGCCAGCAGCGGGACAGGGTTTAACTATGGCTACACCTTC.

As regards this clone: One end of the junction fails to match germline, which may point to a read error. This chain uses TRBV27 with TRBJ1-5; D gene unclear. Germline CDR1 MNHEY, CDR2 SMNVEV (reference sequence). The CDR3 has 13 residues. CDR3 coding DNA: TGTGCCAGCAGTGTATCGTGGGTACAGCCCCAGCATTTT. Its protein product is CASSVSWVQPQHF.

The rearrangement uses TRBV5-5 and TRBJ2-7; tentative D call: TRBD1 (5 bases). The CDR3 length is 14 residues. V was trimmed by 2 bases and J by 2 bases, leaving 11 bases between them. Germline loops: CDR1 SGHKS, CDR2 YYEKEE (reference sequence). This CDR3 reads CASSFFPGTYEQYF. CDR3 nucleotides: TGTGCCAGCAGCTTTTTTCCAGGGACCTACGAGCAGTACTTC.

The chain has TRBV5-5 and TRBJ2-5, with 9 bases lining up with TRBD1. With 4 bases clipped from V and 1 base from J, the junction kept 8 bases outside the gene matches. CDR3 length equals 16 residues. Germline V lookup: CDR1 SGHKS, CDR2 YYEKEE (reference sequence). CDR3 amino acids: CASSPGGTGSQETQYF. CDR3 DNA: TGTGCCAGCAGCCCTGGGGGGACAGGGAGCCAAGAGACCCAGTACTTC.

The V and J genes are TRBV7-6 and TRBJ1-6, with D perhaps TRBD1 (5 bases). There are 16 residues in the CDR3. Trimming pared 1 base from V and 11 bases from J, leaving 18 bases between. Germline V gives CDR1 SGHVS, CDR2 FNYEAQ. The CDR3 DNA reads TGTGCCAGCAGCTTAGAGTTTGGGGGAAGTGGTGCACCCCTCCACTTT. Amino acids: CASSLEFGGSGAPLHF.

V usage is TRBV4-1 and J usage is TRBJ2-7, with D hard to call. The germline V and J ends were trimmed by 0 bases and 1 base, with 7 bases remaining between them. The CDR3 covers 14 residues. Germline-derived CDR1 and CDR2 are MGHRA and YSYEKL. The CDR3 here is CASSQEAWSYEQYF. The CDR3 DNA is TGCGCCAGCAGCCAAGAAGCGTGGTCCTACGAGCAGTACTTC.

The rearrangement links TRBV9 to TRBJ2-3, with 9 bases lining up with TRBD1. Germline V lookup: CDR1 SGDLS, CDR2 YYNGEE. The CDR3 is 14 amino acids. The junction had 2 bases not matched to a gene; V was cut back by 4 bases and J by 2 bases. DNA of the CDR3: TGTGCCAGCAGCCCACAGGGGGCCACAGATACGCAGTATTTT. Residues: CASSPQGATDTQYF.

V is TRBV6-5 and J is TRBJ2-1; no firm D call. V was clipped by 0 bases and J by 2 bases, with 5 bases between them. Germline loops: CDR1 MNHEY, CDR2 SVGAGI. There are 14 residues in the CDR3. CDR3 DNA sequence: TGTGCCAGCAGTTACTCGTTGACCTACAATGAGCAGTTCTTC. Translated: CASSYSLTYNEQFF.

The J gene is TRBJ1-2, the V gene TRBV28; TRBD1 might be the D (5 bases). The germline V gene encodes CDR1 MDHEN and CDR2 SYDVKM. CDR3 length equals 14 residues. Trimming shortened V by 3 bases and J by 5 bases, and 13 bases separated the two germline ends. CDR3 in amino acids: CASSFWGGVYGYTF. DNA for the CDR3: TGTGCCAGCAGTTTTTGGGGGGGGGTATATGGCTACACCTTC.

The chain has TRBV29-1 and TRBJ1-2, with D tentatively TRBD1 (5 bases). This CDR3 has 14 amino acids. V was pared by 1 base and J by 1 base, with 10 bases between. In germline, CDR1 is SQVTM, CDR2 ANQGSEA. The CDR3 sequence: CSVEGGTHNYGYTF. The CDR3 DNA reads as TGCAGCGTTGAAGGAGGGACCCATAACTATGGCTACACCTTC.

V usage is TRBV5-1 and J usage is TRBJ2-3, with D tentatively TRBD2 (7 bases). V lost 2 bases and J lost 4, with 14 bases in between. This CDR3 has 15 amino acids. Per the germline V gene, CDR1 is SGHRS and CDR2 is YFSETQ. Here the CDR3 DNA reads TGCGCCAGCAGCTTTCCCGGGGGGCCCCCAGATACGCAGTATTTT. Amino acid sequence: CASSFPGGPPDTQYF.